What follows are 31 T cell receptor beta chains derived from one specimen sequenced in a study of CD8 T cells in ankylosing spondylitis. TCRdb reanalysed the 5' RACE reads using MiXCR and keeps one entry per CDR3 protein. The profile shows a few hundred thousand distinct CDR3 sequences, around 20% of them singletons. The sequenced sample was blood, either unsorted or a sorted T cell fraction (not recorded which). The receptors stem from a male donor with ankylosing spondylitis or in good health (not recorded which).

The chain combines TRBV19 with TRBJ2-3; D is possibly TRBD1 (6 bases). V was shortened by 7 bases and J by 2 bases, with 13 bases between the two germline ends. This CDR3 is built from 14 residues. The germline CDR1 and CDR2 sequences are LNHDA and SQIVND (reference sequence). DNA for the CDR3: TGTGCCAGTATGGGCAGGGGATACACAGATACGCAGTATTTT. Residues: CASMGRGYTDTQYF. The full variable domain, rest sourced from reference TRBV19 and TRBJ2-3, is DGGITQSPKYLFRKEGQNVTLSCEQNLNHDAMYWYRQDPGQGLRLIYYSQIVNDFQKGDIAEGYSVSREKKESFPLTVTSAQKNPTAFYLCASMGRGYTDTQYFGPGTRLTVL.

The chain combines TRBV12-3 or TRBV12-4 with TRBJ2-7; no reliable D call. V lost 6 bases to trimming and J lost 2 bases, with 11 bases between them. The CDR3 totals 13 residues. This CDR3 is CASSVTYPYEQYF. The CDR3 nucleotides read TGTGCCAGCAGCGTAACCTACCCCTACGAGCAGTACTTC.

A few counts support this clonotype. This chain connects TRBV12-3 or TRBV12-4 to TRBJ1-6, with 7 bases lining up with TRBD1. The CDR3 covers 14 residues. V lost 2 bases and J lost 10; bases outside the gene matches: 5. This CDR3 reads CASSLTGVRSPLHF. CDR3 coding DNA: TGTGCCAGCAGTTTAACAGGGGTAAGGTCACCCCTCCACTTT.

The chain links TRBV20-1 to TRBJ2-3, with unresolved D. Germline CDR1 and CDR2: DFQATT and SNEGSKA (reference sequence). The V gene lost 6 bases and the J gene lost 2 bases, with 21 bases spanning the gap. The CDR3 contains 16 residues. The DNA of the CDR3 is TGCAGTGCACGACCTCTATGGGCGGAGAACACAGATACGCAGTATTTT. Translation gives CSARPLWAENTDTQYF.

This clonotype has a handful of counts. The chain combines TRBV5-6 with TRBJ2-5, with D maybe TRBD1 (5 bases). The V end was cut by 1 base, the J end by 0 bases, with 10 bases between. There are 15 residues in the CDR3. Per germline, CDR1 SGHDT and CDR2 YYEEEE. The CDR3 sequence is CASSLRAGYQETQYF. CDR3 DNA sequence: TGTGCCAGCAGCTTGAGGGCAGGGTACCAAGAGACCCAGTACTTC.

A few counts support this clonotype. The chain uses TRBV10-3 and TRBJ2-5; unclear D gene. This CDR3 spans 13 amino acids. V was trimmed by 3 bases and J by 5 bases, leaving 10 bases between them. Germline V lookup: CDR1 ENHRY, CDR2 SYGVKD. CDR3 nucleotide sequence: TGTGCCATCAGTGATTCCAGGCCGGAGACCCAGTACTTC. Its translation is CAISDSRPETQYF.

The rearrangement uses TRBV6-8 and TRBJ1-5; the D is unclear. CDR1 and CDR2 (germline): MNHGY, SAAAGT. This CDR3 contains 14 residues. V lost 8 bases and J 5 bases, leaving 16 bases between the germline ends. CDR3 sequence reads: CASSPRPRDQPQHF. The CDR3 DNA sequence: TGTGCCAGCTCCCCCAGACCCCGGGATCAGCCCCAGCATTTT.

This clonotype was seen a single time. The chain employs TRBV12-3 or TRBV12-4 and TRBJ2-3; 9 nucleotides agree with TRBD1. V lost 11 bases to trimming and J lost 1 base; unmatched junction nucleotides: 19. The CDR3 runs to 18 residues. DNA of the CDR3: TGTGCCCTCAGTCCCTCCGACAGGGGGTTGTTCGGCACAGATACGCAGTATTTT. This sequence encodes CALSPSDRGLFGTDTQYF.

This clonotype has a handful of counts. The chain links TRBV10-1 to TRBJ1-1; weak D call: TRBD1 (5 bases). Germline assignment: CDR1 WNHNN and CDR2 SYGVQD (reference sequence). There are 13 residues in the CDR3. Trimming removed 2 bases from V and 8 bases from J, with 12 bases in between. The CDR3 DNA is TGCGCCAGCAGTGAGGCGGACACGGTCGAAGCTTTCTTT. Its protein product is CASSEADTVEAFF.

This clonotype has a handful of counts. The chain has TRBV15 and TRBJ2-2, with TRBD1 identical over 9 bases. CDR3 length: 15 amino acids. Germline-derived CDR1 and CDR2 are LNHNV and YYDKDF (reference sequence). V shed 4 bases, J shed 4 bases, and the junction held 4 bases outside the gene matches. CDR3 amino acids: CATSMGTGRTGELFF. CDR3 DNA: TGTGCCACCAGCATGGGGACAGGGCGCACCGGGGAGCTGTTTTTT.

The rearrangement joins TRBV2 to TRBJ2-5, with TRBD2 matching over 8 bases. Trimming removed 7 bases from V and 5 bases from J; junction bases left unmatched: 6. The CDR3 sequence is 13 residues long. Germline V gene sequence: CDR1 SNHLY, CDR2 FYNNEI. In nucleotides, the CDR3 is TGTGCCAGCACGGCGGGGGGCCGGGAGACCCAGTACTTC. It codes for CASTAGGRETQYF.

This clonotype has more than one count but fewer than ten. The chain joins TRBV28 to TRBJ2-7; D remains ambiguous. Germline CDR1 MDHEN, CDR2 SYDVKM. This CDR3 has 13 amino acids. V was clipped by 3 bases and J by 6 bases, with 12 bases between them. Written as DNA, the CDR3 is TGTGCCAGCAGTTTGGGTCAGTGGGGCGAGCAGTACTTC. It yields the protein CASSLGQWGEQYF.

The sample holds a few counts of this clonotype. The CDR3 spells CSVELDSLLYGYTF. As DNA, the CDR3 is TGCAGCGTTGAACTGGACAGCCTTCTCTATGGCTACACCTTC. The gene calls are TRBV29-1 and TRBJ1-2; D may be TRBD1 (6 bases). Germline values: CDR1 SQVTM, CDR2 ANQGSEA. The CDR3 runs to 14 residues. V lost 2 bases to trimming and J lost 4 bases, with 14 bases between them.

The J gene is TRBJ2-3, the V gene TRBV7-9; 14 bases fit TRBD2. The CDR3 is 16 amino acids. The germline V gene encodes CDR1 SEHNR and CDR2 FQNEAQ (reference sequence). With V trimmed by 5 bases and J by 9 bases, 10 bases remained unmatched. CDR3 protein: CASSPTGLAGVETQYF. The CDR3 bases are TGTGCCAGCAGCCCAACGGGACTAGCGGGGGTTGAAACGCAGTATTTT.

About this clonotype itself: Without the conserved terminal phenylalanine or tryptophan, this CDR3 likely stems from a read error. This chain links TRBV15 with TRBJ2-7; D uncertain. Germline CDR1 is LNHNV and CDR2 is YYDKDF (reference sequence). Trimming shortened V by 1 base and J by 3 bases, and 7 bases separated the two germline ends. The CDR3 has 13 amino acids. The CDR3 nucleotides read TGTGCCACCAGCAGAGGGGTGAACTACGAGCAGTACCTC. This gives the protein CATSRGVNYEQYL.

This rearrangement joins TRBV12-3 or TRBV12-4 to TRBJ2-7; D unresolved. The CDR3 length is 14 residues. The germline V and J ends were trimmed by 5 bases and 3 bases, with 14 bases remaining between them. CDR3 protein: CASSQNPGVYEQYF. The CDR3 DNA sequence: TGTGCCAGCAGTCAAAACCCTGGGGTCTACGAGCAGTACTTC.

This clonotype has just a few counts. CDR3 DNA: TGTGCCAGCAGCTCCCTAGTACAGGTGTTATCCTACAATGAGCAGTTCTTC. Its translation is CASSSLVQVLSYNEQFF. The chain has TRBV7-2 and TRBJ2-1; D perhaps matches TRBD1 (5 bases). Germline loops: CDR1 SGHTA, CDR2 FQGNSA. This CDR3 is 17 amino acids long. V was shortened by 4 bases and J by 1 base, with 17 bases between the two germline ends.

CDR3 residues: CASSLLGGLGSYNEQFF. The DNA for the CDR3 is TGTGCCAGCAGCTTGTTAGGGGGATTGGGCTCCTACAATGAGCAGTTCTTC. This chain uses TRBV7-3 with TRBJ2-1; a possible D gene is TRBD1 (6 bases). The V end was cut by 3 bases, the J end by 0 bases, with 15 bases between. Germline V lookup: CDR1 SGHTA, CDR2 FQGTGA. The CDR3 is made up of 17 amino acids.

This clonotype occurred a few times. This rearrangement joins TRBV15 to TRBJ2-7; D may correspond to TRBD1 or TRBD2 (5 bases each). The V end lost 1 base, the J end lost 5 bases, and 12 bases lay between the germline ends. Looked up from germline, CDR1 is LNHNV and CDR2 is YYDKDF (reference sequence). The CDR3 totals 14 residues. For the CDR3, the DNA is TGTGCCACCAGCAGAGTATACGGGGACCACGAGCAGTACTTC. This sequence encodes CATSRVYGDHEQYF.

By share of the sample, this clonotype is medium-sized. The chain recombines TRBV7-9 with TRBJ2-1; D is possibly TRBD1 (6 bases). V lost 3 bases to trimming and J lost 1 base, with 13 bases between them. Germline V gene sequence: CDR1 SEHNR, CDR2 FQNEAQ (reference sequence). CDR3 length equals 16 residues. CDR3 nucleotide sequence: TGTGCCAGCAGCTTTAACCCGGACAGTTCCTACAATGAGCAGTTCTTC. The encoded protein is CASSFNPDSSYNEQFF.

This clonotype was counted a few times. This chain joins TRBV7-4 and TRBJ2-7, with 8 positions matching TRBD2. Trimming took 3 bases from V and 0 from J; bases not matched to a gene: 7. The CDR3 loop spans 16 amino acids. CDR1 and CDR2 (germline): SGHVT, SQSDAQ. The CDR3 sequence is CASSFLRGGSSYEQYF. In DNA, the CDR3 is TGTGCCAGCAGCTTTCTCCGGGGGGGTAGCTCCTACGAGCAGTACTTC.

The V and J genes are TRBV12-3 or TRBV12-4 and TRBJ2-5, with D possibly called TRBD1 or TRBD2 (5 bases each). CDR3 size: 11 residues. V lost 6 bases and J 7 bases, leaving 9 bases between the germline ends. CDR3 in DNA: TGTGCCAGCAGGGGGGAATGGACCCAGTACTTC. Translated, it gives CASRGEWTQYF.

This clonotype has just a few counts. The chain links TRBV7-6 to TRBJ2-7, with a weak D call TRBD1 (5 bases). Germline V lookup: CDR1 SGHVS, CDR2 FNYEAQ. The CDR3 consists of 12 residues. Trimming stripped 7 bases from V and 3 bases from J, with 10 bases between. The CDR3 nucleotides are TGTGCCAGCATGGGGCGGAACTACGAGCAGTACTTC. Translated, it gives CASMGRNYEQYF.

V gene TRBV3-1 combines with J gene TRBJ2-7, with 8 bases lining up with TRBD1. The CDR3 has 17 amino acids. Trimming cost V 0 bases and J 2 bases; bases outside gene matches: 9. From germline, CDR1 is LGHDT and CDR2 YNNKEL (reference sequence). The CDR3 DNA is TGTGCCAGCAGCCAAGAACCAGGGGGCTGGGAACCCTACGAGCAGTACTTC. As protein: CASSQEPGGWEPYEQYF.

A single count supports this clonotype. CDR3 nucleotides: TGCGCCAGCAGCCAATTGGGGGCCTTAGGATCCGGGGAGCTGTTTTTT. It encodes CASSQLGALGSGELFF. The chain has TRBV4-1 and TRBJ2-2, with D perhaps matching TRBD1 (6 bases). The CDR3 loop spans 16 amino acids. Germline V lookup: CDR1 MGHRA, CDR2 YSYEKL. The V end was cut by 2 bases, the J end by 6 bases, with 16 bases between.

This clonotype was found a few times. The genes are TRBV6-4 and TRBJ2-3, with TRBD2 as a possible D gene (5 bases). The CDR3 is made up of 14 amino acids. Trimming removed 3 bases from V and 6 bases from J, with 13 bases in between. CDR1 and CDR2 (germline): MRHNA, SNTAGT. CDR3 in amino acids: CASSEGWESDTQYF. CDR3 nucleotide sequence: TGTGCCAGCAGTGAGGGTTGGGAGAGCGATACGCAGTATTTT.

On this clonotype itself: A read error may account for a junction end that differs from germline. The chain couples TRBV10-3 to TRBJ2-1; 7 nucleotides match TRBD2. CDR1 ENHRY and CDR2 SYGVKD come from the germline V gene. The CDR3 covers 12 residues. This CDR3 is CAISESGGAGIF. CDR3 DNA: TGTGCCATCAGTGAGTCGGGAGGGGCTGGAATCTTC.

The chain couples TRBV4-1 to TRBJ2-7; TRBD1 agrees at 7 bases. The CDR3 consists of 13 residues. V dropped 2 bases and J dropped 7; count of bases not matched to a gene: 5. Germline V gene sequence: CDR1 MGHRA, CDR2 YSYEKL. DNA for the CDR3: TGCGCCAGCAGCCAATTAACAGGGGAAGAGCAGTACTTC. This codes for CASSQLTGEEQYF.

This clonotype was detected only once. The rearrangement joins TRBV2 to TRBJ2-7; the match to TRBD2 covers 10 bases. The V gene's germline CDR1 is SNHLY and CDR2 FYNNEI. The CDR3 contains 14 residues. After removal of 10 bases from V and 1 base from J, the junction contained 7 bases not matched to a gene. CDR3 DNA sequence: TGTGCCATCCTCACTAGCGGGGATTCCTACGAGCAGTACTTC. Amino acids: CAILTSGDSYEQYF.

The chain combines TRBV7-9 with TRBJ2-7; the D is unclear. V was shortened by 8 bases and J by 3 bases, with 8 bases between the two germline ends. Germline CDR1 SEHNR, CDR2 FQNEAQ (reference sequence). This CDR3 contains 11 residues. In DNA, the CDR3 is TGTGCCAGCGATAGTGACTACGAGCAGTACTTC. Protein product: CASDSDYEQYF. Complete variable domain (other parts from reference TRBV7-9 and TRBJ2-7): DTGVSQNPRHKITKRGQNVTFRCDPISEHNRLYWYRQTLGQGPEFLTYFQNEAQLEKSRLLSDRFSAERPKGSFSTLEIQRTEQGDSAMYLCASDSDYEQYFGPGTRLTVT.

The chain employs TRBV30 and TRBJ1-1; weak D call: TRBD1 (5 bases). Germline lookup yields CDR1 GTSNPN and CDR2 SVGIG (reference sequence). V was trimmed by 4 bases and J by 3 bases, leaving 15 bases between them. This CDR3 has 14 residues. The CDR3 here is CAWNQGLADTEAFF. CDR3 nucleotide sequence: TGTGCCTGGAACCAGGGACTGGCCGACACTGAAGCTTTCTTT.